This entry features one TCR beta chain sequence. What it binds is unknown. This specimen comes from a study of type 1 regulatory T cells. Study at large: This in vitro CD4 product, T-allo10, is enriched for Tr1 cells and alloantigen-specific. General study findings and limits: Compared with non-Tr1 cells, Tr1 cells showed a narrower TCR repertoire.

TCRdb analysed the reads with MiXCR anew, one entry per CDR3 protein. The repertoire consists of around 64,000 distinct CDR3 sequences, with roughly 20% occurring once and the leading ten covering 8.3%. The length of the CDR3 is 12 residues. Germline assignment: CDR1 DFQATT and CDR2 SNEGSKA (reference sequence). Trimming took 5 bases from V and 6 from J, leaving 11 bases between them. Sequencing used cultured type 1 regulatory T (Tr1) cells, either the whole culture or a sorted fraction (not recorded which). This receptor was identified in a human donor in good health. The chain links TRBV20-1 to TRBJ2-1; maybe TRBD2 (6 bases). The CDR3 sequence is CSAQTSSNEQFF. The CDR3 DNA is TGCAGTGCTCAGACTAGTTCCAATGAGCAGTTCTTC.